This T cell receptor (beta chain) comes out of a study of T cell repertoires in cytomegalovirus infection. Background on the study: HLA-B-restricted CMV epitopes that are well studied were used alongside recently identified HLA-C-restricted ones. It was the public TCR beta signatures that indicated both CMV infection and matching HLA type.

TCRdb ran MiXCR on the reads and lists one entry per CDR3 protein. The top ten clones hold roughly 13% of a sample with about a million distinct CDR3 sequences, roughly 30% of them seen once. Concerning this clonotype itself: The antigen is unknown.

Study findings and constraints: Identification of carriers of CMV plus the relevant HLA was performed using cumulative public TCR beta family frequency. The response measured ex vivo was dominated by TCR beta clonotypes (HLA-C-restricted and CMV-specific).

With V trimmed by 4 bases and J by 4 bases, 6 bases remained unmatched. The CDR3 is made up of 15 amino acids. CDR1 and CDR2 from the germline V gene are SGDLS and YYNGEE. The receptor was isolated from a human donor in good health (CMV status not recorded). Some clones in this sample may be carry-over from other donors' samples. The sample consisted of cultured CD8+ T cells from PBMCs, taken from culture after CMV antigen stimulation. The chain recombines TRBV9 with TRBJ1-5; 9 nucleotides agree with TRBD1. Here the CDR3 reads CASSPGQGWNQPQHF. The CDR3 bases are TGTGCCAGCAGCCCCGGACAGGGGTGGAATCAGCCCCAGCATTTT.